The 6 T cell receptor beta chains presented below share a single source sample, sequenced in a study of cytomegalovirus exposure and HLA in healthy donors. PCR was performed using 60 Vbeta and 13 Jbeta primers. Only in-frame clones appear in the TCRdb table, and some are missing; sequencing was by immunoSEQ multiplex PCR. The sample holds 90,000 to 95,000 clones, about 84% seen once. Sequencing was carried out using PBMCs. Every receptor here comes from a man aged 18 to 30 in good health and CMV-seronegative.

The chain is built from TRBV19 and TRBJ2-2, with TRBD2 matching 11 bases. V lost 8 bases, J lost 4 bases, and 6 bases stayed unmatched. This CDR3 is 15 amino acids long. CDR1 LNHDA and CDR2 SQIVND come from the germline V gene (reference sequence). The CDR3 loop reads CASSFSGGATGELFF. In DNA, the CDR3 is TGTGCCAGTTCTTTTAGCGGGGGGGCCACCGGGGAGCTGTTTTTT. The full variable domain, rest sourced from reference TRBV19 and TRBJ2-2, is DGGITQSPKYLFRKEGQNVTLSCEQNLNHDAMYWYRQDPGQGLRLIYYSQIVNDFQKGDIAEGYSVSREKKESFPLTVTSAQKNPTAFYLCASSFSGGATGELFFGEGSRLTVL.

V and J are TRBV5-1 and TRBJ1-1; perhaps TRBD1 as D (5 bases). CDR1 is SGHRS, CDR2 YFSETQ, per germline. The ends were cut back, 4 bases at V and 2 bases at J, with 15 bases in the middle. The CDR3 covers 15 residues. In DNA, the CDR3 is TGCGCCAGCAGCCGCAACGCAGGGATCAACACTGAAGCTTTCTTT. Encoded protein: CASSRNAGINTEAFF. Full variable domain (missing parts from reference TRBV5-1 and TRBJ1-1): KAGVTQTPRYLIKTRGQQVTLSCSPISGHRSVSWYQQTPGQGLQFLFEYFSETQRNKGNFPGRFSGRQFSNSRSEMNVSTLELGDSALYLCASSRNAGINTEAFFGQGTRLTVV.

CDR3 region: CASSLDPGEGNIQYF. The CDR3 nucleotides read TGTGCCAGCAGCTTAGACCCAGGGGAGGGGAACATTCAGTACTTC. This sequence joins TRBV7-2 and TRBJ2-4; weak D call: TRBD2 (7 bases). CDR3 length: 15 amino acids. The V gene lost 1 base and the J gene lost 7 bases, with 14 bases spanning the gap. Per germline, CDR1 SGHTA and CDR2 FQGNSA. Together with reference TRBV7-2 and TRBJ2-4, the CDR3 gives the full variable domain: GAGVSQSPSNKVTEKGKDVELRCDPISGHTALYWYRQSLGQGLEFLIYFQGNSAPDKSGLPSDRFSAERTGGSVSTLTIQRTQQEDSAVYLCASSLDPGEGNIQYFGAGTRLSVL.

This clone is a singleton in its sample. An end of the junction differs from the germline gene, which may be a read error. This sample includes further DNA sequences coding for the same CDR3. The CDR3 DNA is TGTGCCAGCAGCCTAGGGGCAGGGGGGAACACTGAAGCCTTCTTT. Translating it yields CASSLGAGGNTEAFF. The V and J genes are TRBV9 and TRBJ1-1; TRBD1 matches 7 bases. Per the germline V gene, CDR1 is SGDLS and CDR2 is YYNGEE. The CDR3 is 15 residues long.

The rearrangement joins TRBV10-3 to TRBJ2-7; D call uncertain. CDR3 length: 13 residues. The germline V gene encodes CDR1 ENHRY and CDR2 SYGVKD. The germline V and J ends were trimmed by 7 bases and 0 bases, with 10 bases remaining between them. The CDR3 protein is CAIMGRSSYEQYF. CDR3 DNA sequence: TGTGCCATCATGGGCAGAAGCTCCTACGAGCAGTACTTC.

The chain is built from TRBV5-5 and TRBJ1-6, with D possibly being TRBD1 (6 bases). Germline V gives CDR1 SGHKS, CDR2 YYEKEE (reference sequence). Trimming stripped 2 bases from V and 10 bases from J, with 10 bases between. The CDR3 is 13 amino acids. The CDR3 nucleotides are TGTGCCAGCAGCTTTCGACAGGACTCACCCCTCCACTTT. Residues: CASSFRQDSPLHF.